Presented here are 2 T cell receptor beta chains from one specimen sequenced in a study of T cell repertoires in cytomegalovirus infection. Antigen specificity for these receptors is unknown. TCRdb itself ran the reads through MiXCR, one entry per CDR3 protein. The data hold about 770,000 distinct CDR3 sequences, with 29% observed a single time. This specimen consisted of cultured CD8+ T cells from PBMCs, obtained from culture after CMV antigen stimulation. Every receptor here comes from a human donor in good health (CMV status not recorded). Some clones in this sample may be carry-over from other donors' samples.

In its sample, this clonotype was seen many times. The chain has TRBV7-3 and TRBJ2-1; 15 nucleotides line up with TRBD2. With V trimmed by 5 bases and J by 0 bases, 5 bases remained unmatched. Germline assignment: CDR1 SGHTA and CDR2 FQGTGA. The CDR3 length is 18 residues. The CDR3 coding sequence is TGTGCCAGCAGCCCTTGGACTAGCGGGGGGGCCTCCTACAATGAGCAGTTCTTC. Encoded protein: CASSPWTSGGASYNEQFF. The whole variable domain, filled in from reference TRBV7-3 and TRBJ2-1, reads GAGVSQTPSNKVTEKGKYVELRCDPISGHTALYWYRQSLGQGPEFLIYFQGTGAADDSGLPNDRFFAVRPEGSVSTLKIQRTERGDSAVYLCASSPWTSGGASYNEQFFGPGTRLTVL.

The genes are TRBV6-2 or TRBV6-3 and TRBJ1-2; maybe TRBD1 (6 bases). The CDR3 has 14 amino acids. The V gene's germline CDR1 is MNHEY and CDR2 SVGEGT. Trimming left V 0 bases short and J 8 bases short, with 13 bases between. CDR3 in DNA: TGTGCCAGCAGTTACTCGGCGGGGGCGCAAGGCTACACCTTC. It translates to CASSYSAGAQGYTF.